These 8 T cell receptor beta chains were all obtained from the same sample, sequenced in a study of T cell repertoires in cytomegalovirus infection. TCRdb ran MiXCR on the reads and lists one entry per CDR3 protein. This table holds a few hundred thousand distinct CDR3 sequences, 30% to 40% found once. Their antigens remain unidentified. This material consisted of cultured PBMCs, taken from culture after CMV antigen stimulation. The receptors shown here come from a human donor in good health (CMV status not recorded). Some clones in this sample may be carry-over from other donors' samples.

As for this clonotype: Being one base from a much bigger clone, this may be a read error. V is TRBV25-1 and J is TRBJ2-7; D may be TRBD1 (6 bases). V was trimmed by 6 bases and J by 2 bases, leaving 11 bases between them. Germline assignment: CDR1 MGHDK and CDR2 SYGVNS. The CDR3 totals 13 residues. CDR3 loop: CASSHRDTYEQYF. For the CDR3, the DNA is TGTGCCAGCAGCCACCGGGACACCTACGAGCAGTACTTC.

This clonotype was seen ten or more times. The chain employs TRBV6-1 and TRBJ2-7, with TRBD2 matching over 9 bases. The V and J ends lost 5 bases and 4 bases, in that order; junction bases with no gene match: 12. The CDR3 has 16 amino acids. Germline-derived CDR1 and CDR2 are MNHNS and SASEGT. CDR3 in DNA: TGTGCCAGCAGTAAGGGCGGGAGGGCCATCTATTACGAGCAGTACTTC. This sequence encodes CASSKGGRAIYYEQYF.

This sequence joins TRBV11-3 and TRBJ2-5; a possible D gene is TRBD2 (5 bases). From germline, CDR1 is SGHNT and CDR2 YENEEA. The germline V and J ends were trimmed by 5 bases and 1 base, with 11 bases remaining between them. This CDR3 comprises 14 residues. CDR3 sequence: CASSPGSLQETQYF. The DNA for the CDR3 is TGTGCCAGCAGCCCGGGGTCACTCCAAGAGACCCAGTACTTC. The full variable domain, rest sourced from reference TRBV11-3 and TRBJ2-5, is EAGVVQSPRYKIIEKKQPVAFWCNPISGHNTLYWYLQNLGQGPELLIRYENEEAVDDSQLPKDRFSAERLKGVDSTLKIQPAELGDSAVYLCASSPGSLQETQYFGPGTRLLVL.

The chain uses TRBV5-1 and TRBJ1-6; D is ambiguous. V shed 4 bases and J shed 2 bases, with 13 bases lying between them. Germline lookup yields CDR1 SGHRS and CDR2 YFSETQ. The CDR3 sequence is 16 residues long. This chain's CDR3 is CASSLRGLTYNSPLHF. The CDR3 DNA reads TGCGCCAGCAGCCTCAGAGGACTAACCTATAATTCACCCCTCCACTTT.

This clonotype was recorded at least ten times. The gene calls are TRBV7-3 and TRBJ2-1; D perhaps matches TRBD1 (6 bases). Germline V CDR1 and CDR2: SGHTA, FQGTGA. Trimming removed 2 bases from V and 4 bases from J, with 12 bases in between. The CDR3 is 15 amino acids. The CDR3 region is CASSLGGYGYNEQFF. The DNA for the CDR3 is TGTGCCAGCAGCTTAGGGGGCTACGGTTACAATGAGCAGTTCTTC. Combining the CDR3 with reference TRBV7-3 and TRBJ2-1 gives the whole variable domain GAGVSQTPSNKVTEKGKYVELRCDPISGHTALYWYRQSLGQGPEFLIYFQGTGAADDSGLPNDRFFAVRPEGSVSTLKIQRTERGDSAVYLCASSLGGYGYNEQFFGPGTRLTVL.

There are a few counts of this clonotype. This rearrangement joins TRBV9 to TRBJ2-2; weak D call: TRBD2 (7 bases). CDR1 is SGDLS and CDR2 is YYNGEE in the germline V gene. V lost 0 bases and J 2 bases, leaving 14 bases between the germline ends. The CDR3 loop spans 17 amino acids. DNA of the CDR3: TGTGCCAGCAGCGTAGGAACGGGGGGCCGCAACACCGGGGAGCTGTTTTTT. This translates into CASSVGTGGRNTGELFF.

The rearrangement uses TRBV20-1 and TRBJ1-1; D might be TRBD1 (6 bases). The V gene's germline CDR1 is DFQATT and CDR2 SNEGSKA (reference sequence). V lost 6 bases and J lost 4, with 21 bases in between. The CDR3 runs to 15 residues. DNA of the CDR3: TGCAGTGCCAGGATGACCGGGACATCAATCACTGAAGCTTTCTTT. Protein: CSARMTGTSITEAFF.

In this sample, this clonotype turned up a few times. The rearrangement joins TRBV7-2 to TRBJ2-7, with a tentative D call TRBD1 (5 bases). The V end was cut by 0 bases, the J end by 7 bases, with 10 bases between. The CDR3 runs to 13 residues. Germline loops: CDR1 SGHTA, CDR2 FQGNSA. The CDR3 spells CASSLATVREQYF. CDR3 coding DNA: TGTGCCAGCAGCTTAGCGACAGTTCGGGAGCAGTACTTC.